Following are 19 T cell receptor beta chains from one sample sequenced in a study of T cell clonality in common variable immunodeficiency. The data were produced by immunoSEQ multiplex PCR, yet TCRdb's version contains in-frame clones alone and is incomplete. The sample contains around 50,000 clones, none of them singletons. Sequencing was performed on peripheral blood mononuclear cells. The origin of the receptors is a person between 18 and 75 years old in good health.

This clone was seen ten or more times. Read coverage stops 3 residues before the CDR3 terminus; the germline J gene supplies the remainder. The chain has TRBV18 and TRBJ2-5; D is unclear. V was clipped by 3 bases and J by 4 bases, with 6 bases between them. This CDR3 contains 12 residues. Per the germline V gene, CDR1 is KGHSH and CDR2 is LQKENI. The DNA read from the CDR3 is TGTGCCAGCTCACCGAGAGGAGAGACC. It codes for CASSPRGET. The CDR3 reads in full as CASSPRGETQYF.

This clone occurred many times. The CDR3 is cut off 3 residues early in the read; its end comes from the germline J gene. The rearrangement links TRBV20-1 to TRBJ1-2; 12 nucleotides align to TRBD1. CDR1 and CDR2 (germline): DFQATT, SNEGSKA (reference sequence). Trimming took 4 bases from V and 2 from J; bases not matched to a gene: 2. The CDR3 is 14 amino acids. CDR3 DNA, as far as it was read: TGCAGTGCTACAGGGACAGGGGGCAACTATGGC. It yields the protein CSATGTGGNYG. The whole CDR3 sequence is CSATGTGGNYGYTF.

This clone has ten or more counts. The read ends 3 residues early relative to the CDR3; the germline J gene fills the gap. The chain carries TRBV12-3 or TRBV12-4 and TRBJ2-2, with a weak D call TRBD1 (5 bases). V dropped 4 bases and J dropped 5 bases, with 11 bases sitting between them. The CDR3 consists of 14 residues. CDR3 bases read: TGTGCCAGCAGTTGGACACCCGGGACCGGGGAG. Translating it yields CASSWTPGTGE. The whole CDR3 reads CASSWTPGTGELFF.

This clone occurred a few times. The read halts 3 residues ahead of the CDR3 end, with the missing end drawn from the germline J gene. The chain has TRBV18 and TRBJ1-1, with a tentative D call TRBD1 (6 bases). Trimming cost V 7 bases and J 1 base, with 16 bases left between them. Germline lookup yields CDR1 KGHSH and CDR2 LQKENI. The CDR3 is 15 amino acids. This chain's CDR3 is CASLPVDSPNTEAFF. Partial CDR3 DNA: TGTGCCAGCTTACCTGTGGACAGTCCGAACACTGAA.

This clone was recorded at least ten times. The read comes to an end 3 residues before the CDR3 does, leaving the germline J gene to fill in the end. The genes are TRBV6-4 and TRBJ2-1; the match to TRBD1 covers 11 bases. Looked up from germline, CDR1 is MRHNA and CDR2 is SNTAGT. The CDR3 spans 15 residues. Losses at the gene ends were 3 bases for V and 6 bases for J; bases not matched to a gene: 4. The part of the CDR3 DNA that was read is TGTGCCAGCAGTGAGGGCGGGACAGGGGGCAATGAG. Protein product: CASSEGGTGGNE. The complete CDR3 protein is CASSEGGTGGNEQFF.

At least ten counts were recorded for this clone. The missing CDR3 end, 3 residues past where the read stops, is filled in from the germline J gene. V gene TRBV28 combines with J gene TRBJ2-1, with TRBD1 matching 11 bases. CDR1 and CDR2 from the germline V gene are MDHEN and SYDVKM. The CDR3 is made up of 15 amino acids. Losses at the gene ends were 2 bases for V and 5 bases for J; bases not matched to a gene: 2. CDR3: CASSLGGQGDNEQFF. The covered CDR3 bases are TGTGCCAGCAGTTTAGGGGGACAGGGGGACAATGAG.

This clone was detected ten times or more. The read stops 3 residues short of the end of the CDR3; the missing end is completed from the germline J gene. The V call is TRBV20-1, the J call TRBJ2-1, with 13 bases identical to TRBD2. The germline V gene encodes CDR1 DFQATT and CDR2 SNEGSKA (reference sequence). The CDR3 length is 16 residues. Trimming removed 0 bases from V and 4 bases from J; junction bases left unmatched: 3. The CDR3 is CSARDPGLAGYNEQFF. The sequenced CDR3 bases are TGCAGTGCTAGAGACCCGGGACTAGCGGGATACAATGAG.

This clone was observed at least ten times. Sequencing ends 3 residues short of the CDR3 end; the germline J gene provides the rest. This chain joins TRBV30 and TRBJ2-5, with 8 nucleotides matching TRBD2. Losses at the gene ends were 4 bases for V and 4 bases for J; bases not matched to a gene: 11. CDR1 is GTSNPN, CDR2 SVGIG, per germline (reference sequence). This CDR3 region has 15 residues. The CDR3 protein is CAWTASGGGGETQYF. Partial CDR3 DNA: TGTGCCTGGACCGCGAGCGGGGGTGGGGGAGAGACC.

This clone was seen at least ten times. The CDR3 sequence is CASSLASSAGEQFF. The CDR3 DNA, read in part, is TGTGCCAGCAGCTTAGCCTCTAGCGCGGGTGAG. The chain links TRBV7-2 to TRBJ2-1, with D possibly being TRBD2 (6 bases). The observed sequence ends 3 residues before the CDR3 terminus, with the missing tail filled in from the germline J gene. The CDR3 contains 14 residues. Trimming took off 0 bases at V and 9 bases at J, with 12 bases between the two ends. CDR1 and CDR2 from the germline V gene are SGHTA and FQGNSA.

This clone was detected many times. Read coverage stops 3 residues before the CDR3 terminus; the germline J gene supplies the remainder. The rearrangement uses TRBV20-1 and TRBJ2-1, with 8 bases identical to TRBD2. Germline V gene lookup returns CDR1 DFQATT and CDR2 SNEGSKA (reference sequence). There are 16 residues in the CDR3. V was pared by 4 bases and J by 7 bases, with 15 bases of the junction left unmatched. CDR3 DNA (partial): TGCAGTGCTATAAGGATTGGGCGGGAGGCGGTTAATGAG. It encodes CSAIRIGREAVNE. The whole CDR3 protein reads CSAIRIGREAVNEQFF.

Ten or more counts support this clone. The read ends 3 residues shy of where the CDR3 ends; the end is completed using the germline J gene. The chain couples TRBV19 to TRBJ2-2; D gene ambiguous. V lost 4 bases, J lost 6 bases, and 6 bases lay in between. The CDR3 runs 12 residues. CDR1 and CDR2 from the germline V gene are LNHDA and SQIVND (reference sequence). The CDR3 DNA, read in part, is TGTGCCAGTAGTAAGGCAGCCGGGGAG. It codes for CASSKAAGE. The CDR3 as a whole reads CASSKAAGELFF.

This clone has ten or more counts. The read ends 3 residues before the CDR3 terminus; that terminus is restored from the germline J gene. The chain combines TRBV12-3 or TRBV12-4 with TRBJ2-4, with D unclear. The CDR3 covers 11 residues. The CDR3 protein is CASSLGAAQYF. The sequenced part of the CDR3 DNA is TGTGCCAGCAGTTTAGGGGCAGCT.

This clone was counted ten times or more. The read ends 3 residues early relative to the CDR3; the germline J gene fills the gap. The chain couples TRBV6-1 to TRBJ1-5, with D possibly being TRBD1 (5 bases). The CDR3 loop spans 16 amino acids. The V gene lost 2 bases and the J gene lost 7 bases, with 18 bases spanning the gap. Per germline, CDR1 MNHNS and CDR2 SASEGT. The CDR3 loop is CASSEIGIGADQPQHF. The part of the CDR3 DNA that was read is TGTGCCAGCAGTGAAATAGGGATTGGGGCCGACCAGCCC.

This clone showed up many times. The read comes to an end 3 residues before the CDR3 does, leaving the germline J gene to fill in the end. The chain employs TRBV5-1 and TRBJ2-5; D is ambiguous. CDR1 is SGHRS, CDR2 YFSETQ, per germline. This CDR3 contains 14 residues. V lost 0 bases, J lost 1 base, and 7 bases lay in between. CDR3 bases read: TGCGCCAGCAGCTTGGAGGGTTCCCAAGAGACC. Translating it yields CASSLEGSQET. The entire CDR3 protein reads CASSLEGSQETQYF.

This clone has at least ten counts. Read sequence stops 3 residues before the CDR3 end, and the germline J gene provides the missing end. The chain combines TRBV20-1 with TRBJ2-7; the match to TRBD2 covers 10 bases. This CDR3 spans 15 amino acids. From germline, CDR1 is DFQATT and CDR2 SNEGSKA (reference sequence). J was trimmed by 2 bases and V by 5 bases; bases with no gene match: 9. The chain's CDR3 is CSAEAGTSETYEQYF. The sequenced part of the CDR3 DNA is TGCAGTGCTGAAGCCGGGACTAGCGAGACCTACGAG.

This clone was counted at least ten times. The CDR3 end is not reached by the read, which stops 3 residues before it; the germline J gene fills it in. This chain links TRBV5-1 with TRBJ1-1; TRBD1 is a possible D gene (6 bases). CDR1 is SGHRS and CDR2 is YFSETQ in the germline V gene. This CDR3 has 14 residues. Trimming stripped 1 base from V and 3 bases from J, with 10 bases between. The CDR3 here is CASSLLQGYTEAFF. The part of the CDR3 DNA that was read is TGCGCCAGCAGCTTGTTACAGGGCTACACTGAA.

This clone was counted ten times or more. The read ends 3 residues before the CDR3 terminus; that terminus is restored from the germline J gene. This chain connects TRBV30 to TRBJ1-2, with a possible D match to TRBD1 (5 bases). The CDR3 is made up of 12 amino acids. Trimming took off 2 bases at V and 5 bases at J, with 9 bases between the two ends. Germline CDR1 GTSNPN, CDR2 SVGIG (reference sequence). The CDR3 is CAWSSGAYGYTF. The part of the CDR3 DNA that was read is TGTGCCTGGAGTAGTGGGGCTTATGGC.

In this sample, this clone turned up many times. The observed sequence ends 3 residues before the CDR3 terminus, with the missing tail filled in from the germline J gene. The V gene is TRBV5-1, the J gene TRBJ2-1; 8 bases map to TRBD1. CDR1 is SGHRS and CDR2 is YFSETQ in the germline V gene. V gave up 6 bases and J gave up 8 bases; unmatched junction bases: 13. CDR3 size: 15 residues. The sequenced part of the CDR3 DNA is TGCGCCAGCACCTCCGGGACAGGCTATGCGGATGAG. This sequence encodes CASTSGTGYADE. The complete CDR3 reads CASTSGTGYADEQFF.

This clone was observed at least ten times. The CDR3 end is not reached by the read, which stops 3 residues before it; the germline J gene fills it in. This chain links TRBV7-2 with TRBJ2-7; 7 bases align to TRBD1. The CDR3 extends over 14 amino acids. CDR1 is SGHTA and CDR2 is FQGNSA in the germline V gene. V lost 5 bases, J lost 2 bases, and 6 bases stayed unmatched. CDR3 bases read: TGTGCCAGCAGCAGAACCACAGGGGCCTACGAG. It translates to CASSRTTGAYE. Given in full, the CDR3 is CASSRTTGAYEQYF. The variable domain in full, completed from reference TRBV7-2 and TRBJ2-7, reads GAGVSQSPSNKVTEKGKDVELRCDPISGHTALYWYRQSLGQGLEFLIYFQGNSAPDKSGLPSDRFSAERTGGSVSTLTIQRTQQEDSAVYLCASSRTTGAYEQYFGPGTRLTVT.